A single sample gave rise to the 6 T cell receptor beta chains below, sequenced in a study of siplizumab effects on memory and regulatory T cells. Produced via immunoSEQ multiplex PCR; TCRdb's table is partial and in-frame only. The sample includes about 100,000 clones, around 92% of them seen just once. The sequenced material came from CD4+ T cells sorted from blood. All receptors derive from a human donor in good health.

This chain connects TRBV6-5 to TRBJ2-7; tentatively, D is TRBD1 (6 bases). The CDR3 sequence is 11 residues long. The germline gives CDR1 MNHEY, CDR2 SVGAGI. Trimming cost V 5 bases and J 7 bases, with 9 bases left between them. CDR3 protein: CASSTGKEQYF. The CDR3 DNA reads TGTGCCAGCAGTACAGGGAAAGAGCAGTACTTC.

This sequence joins TRBV18 and TRBJ2-1; the D is unclear. Germline V CDR1 and CDR2: KGHSH, LQKENI. This CDR3 is 13 amino acids long. The V gene lost 2 bases and the J gene lost 3 bases, with 5 bases spanning the gap. CDR3 region: CASSPGNYNEQFF. Here the CDR3 DNA reads TGTGCCAGCTCACCAGGGAACTACAATGAGCAGTTCTTC.

The V call is TRBV6-1, the J call TRBJ2-2; 8 nucleotides line up with TRBD2. CDR1 is MNHNS, CDR2 SASEGT, per germline. The CDR3 spans 15 residues. With 7 bases clipped from V and 2 bases from J, the junction kept 6 bases outside the gene matches. The CDR3 nucleotides are TGTGCCAGCACATTAGCGGGGTTCAACACCGGGGAGCTGTTTTTT. This codes for CASTLAGFNTGELFF.

This chain uses TRBV5-1 with TRBJ2-4; possibly TRBD2 for D (6 bases). This CDR3 has 14 residues. The germline V gene has CDR1 SGHRS and CDR2 YFSETQ. V lost 4 bases to trimming and J lost 3 bases, with 11 bases between them. The CDR3 region has the DNA TGCGCCAGCAGCCGGGGGTATGACAAAAACATTCAGTACTTC. Translating it yields CASSRGYDKNIQYF.

The chain uses TRBV19 and TRBJ2-6; 9 bases line up with TRBD2. Germline assignment: CDR1 LNHDA and CDR2 SQIVND (reference sequence). V shed 6 bases and J 4 bases; nucleotides not matched to a gene: 10. The CDR3 is made up of 17 amino acids. The DNA of the CDR3 is TGTGCCAGTAGCACCCTAAGCGGGGGGACCGGGGCCAACGTCCTGACTTTC. This gives the protein CASSTLSGGTGANVLTF.

The V gene is TRBV7-3, the J gene TRBJ2-6; D call uncertain. V was clipped by 2 bases and J by 1 base, with 6 bases between them. The CDR3 runs to 15 residues. Per the germline V gene, CDR1 is SGHTA and CDR2 is FQGTGA. CDR3: CASSLLPSGANVLTF. The CDR3 nucleotides are TGTGCCAGCAGCTTACTGCCTTCTGGGGCCAACGTCCTGACTTTC.